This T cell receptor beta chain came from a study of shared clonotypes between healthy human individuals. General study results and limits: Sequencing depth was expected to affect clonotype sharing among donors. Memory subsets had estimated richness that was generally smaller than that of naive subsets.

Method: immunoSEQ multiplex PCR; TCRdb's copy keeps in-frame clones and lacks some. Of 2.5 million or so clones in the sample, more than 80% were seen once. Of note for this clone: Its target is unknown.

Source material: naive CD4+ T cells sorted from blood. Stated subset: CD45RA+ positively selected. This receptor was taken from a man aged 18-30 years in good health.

CDR3 coding DNA: TGTGCCAGCTCACCACGAGAGGAGCCTAATGAAAAACTGTTTTTT. Residues: CASSPREEPNEKLFF. The chain combines TRBV18 with TRBJ1-4; D is unclear. Germline V gene lookup returns CDR1 KGHSH and CDR2 LQKENI. This CDR3 spans 15 amino acids. With 1 base removed from V and 3 bases from J, the gap between germline ends came to 9 bases. Using reference TRBV18 and TRBJ1-4 for the parts outside the CDR3, the full variable domain is NAGVMQNPRHLVRRRGQEARLRCSPMKGHSHVYWYRQLPEEGLKFMVYLQKENIIDESGMPKERFSAEFPKEGPSILRIQQVVRGDSAAYFCASSPREEPNEKLFFGSGTQLSVL.